This TCR beta chain was sequenced in a study of cytotoxic CD8 clonotypes in ibrutinib-treated CLL. Study-level results: At ibrutinib response, clonality increased, and at progression it declined back toward baseline. Baseline clonality was higher than in age-matched healthy donors and moved in step with circulating CD8+ T-cell counts.

The assay was immunoSEQ multiplex PCR, and TCRdb's table has in-frame clones only and misses some. The sample contains tens of thousands of clones, about 50% of which appear only once. Trimming removed 6 bases from V and 8 bases from J, with 14 bases in between. CDR1 is SNHLY, CDR2 FYNNEI, per germline. The CDR3 length is 12 residues. Details on this clone: Its antigen remains unidentified.

This receptor was identified in a human donor with chronic lymphocytic leukemia. Here the sequenced sample was PBMCs, taken before ibrutinib treatment. This chain links TRBV2 with TRBJ2-7; the D gene is possibly TRBD2 (5 bases). The CDR3 loop reads CASSPTLGKQYF. CDR3 nucleotides: TGTGCCAGCAGCCCCACACTAGGGAAGCAGTACTTC.